This T cell receptor (beta chain) emerged from a study of identifying expanded T cells in peripheral blood. General observations from the study: Two-week clone count variance significantly increased as total template count grew. Differentially abundant clones: around 1.2 between replicates, around 17 at approximately two weeks, 19 to 20 at four.

The CDR3 extends over 15 amino acids. Germline V gene lookup returns CDR1 SGHRS and CDR2 YFSETQ. J was trimmed by 2 bases and V by 4 bases; bases with no gene match: 5. Produced via immunoSEQ multiplex PCR; TCRdb's table is partial and in-frame only. The sample has 60,000 or so clones; over 80% are singletons. Remarks on this clone: Its antigen is undetermined.

During the collection period, no donor immune events like infections were recorded. The J gene is TRBJ2-1, the V gene TRBV5-1; 8 bases map to TRBD2. Sequencing was carried out using blood. The sequence derives from a person aged 18 to 70 in good health. The CDR3 here is CASSDLAGAYNEQFF. The CDR3 DNA reads as TGCGCCAGCAGCGACCTAGCGGGCGCCTACAATGAGCAGTTCTTC.